The rows below give T cell receptor beta chains drawn from one sample of a study of technical replicates of blood from a handful of donors. The data were produced by immunoSEQ multiplex PCR, yet TCRdb's version contains in-frame clones alone and is incomplete. The sample lists tens of thousands of clones; 98% were seen once. The sequencing sample was made of T cells isolated from PBMCs. The source of these receptors is a human donor in good health. CDR3s include the opening cysteine and the closing phenylalanine or tryptophan. Each record gives: V gene, J gene, D gene, clone size, CDR3 protein, CDR3 DNA. A D gene is named only where the DNA matches it firmly. Expanded clones get a size class; other rows say once, few or many, or leave the size out.

V gene: TRBV5-1
J gene: TRBJ1-1
D gene: NA
clone size: NA
CDR3 protein: CASSLGQRNTEAFF
CDR3 DNA: TGCGCCAGCAGCCTTGGACAGAGGAACACTGAAGCTTTCTTT

V gene: TRBV7-9
J gene: TRBJ2-3
D gene: NA
clone size: NA
CDR3 protein: CASSLALGETYTDTQYF
CDR3 DNA: TGTGCCAGCAGCTTAGCGCTCGGAGAGACTTACACAGATACGCAGTATTTT

V gene: TRBV7-8
J gene: TRBJ1-5
D gene: TRBD1
clone size: NA
CDR3 protein: CASSLRDRPQHF
CDR3 DNA: TGTGCCAGCAGCTTAAGGGACAGGCCCCAGCATTTT

V gene: TRBV28
J gene: TRBJ2-1
D gene: NA
clone size: NA
CDR3 protein: CASTVLGQGSYEQFF
CDR3 DNA: TGTGCCAGCACAGTATTAGGTCAGGGTTCCTATGAGCAGTTCTTC

V gene: TRBV6-5
J gene: TRBJ2-3
D gene: NA
clone size: NA
CDR3 protein: CASCLAGRTDTQYF
CDR3 DNA: TGTGCCAGCTGCCTAGCAGGGAGGACAGATACGCAGTATTTT

V gene: TRBV29-1
J gene: TRBJ2-1
D gene: TRBD2
clone size: NA
CDR3 protein: CSIPNGLAGRVNEQFF
CDR3 DNA: TGCAGCATACCGAACGGACTAGCGGGACGGGTCAATGAGCAGTTCTTC

V gene: TRBV10-1
J gene: TRBJ2-3
D gene: NA
clone size: NA
CDR3 protein: CASSDRSAHITDTQYF
CDR3 DNA: TGCGCCAGCAGTGATCGGAGCGCCCACATAACAGATACGCAGTATTTT

V gene: TRBV30
J gene: TRBJ2-3
D gene: TRBD2
clone size: NA
CDR3 protein: CAWKLAGLKDTQYF
CDR3 DNA: TGTGCCTGGAAGTTAGCGGGGCTAAAAGATACGCAGTATTTT

V gene: TRBV18
J gene: TRBJ1-1
D gene: NA
clone size: NA
CDR3 protein: CASSPVTGPNTEAFF
CDR3 DNA: TGTGCCAGCTCACCAGTGACAGGACCGAACACTGAAGCTTTCTTT

V gene: TRBV6-1
J gene: TRBJ2-7
D gene: NA
clone size: NA
CDR3 protein: CASIRGVISPYEQYF
CDR3 DNA: TGTGCCAGCATTCGAGGTGTTATAAGTCCCTACGAGCAGTACTTC

V gene: TRBV28
J gene: TRBJ1-5
D gene: NA
clone size: NA
CDR3 protein: CASSPSELGDYSNQPQHF
CDR3 DNA: TGTGCCAGCAGTCCCAGTGAGTTGGGAGATTATAGCAATCAGCCCCAGCATTTT

V gene: TRBV5-4
J gene: TRBJ1-2
D gene: TRBD1
clone size: NA
CDR3 protein: CASSLTGTGYGYTF
CDR3 DNA: TGTGCCAGCAGCTTGACTGGGACAGGCTATGGCTACACCTTC

V gene: TRBV19
J gene: TRBJ2-7
D gene: TRBD1
clone size: NA
CDR3 protein: CASSAGTGVEQYF
CDR3 DNA: TGTGCCAGTAGTGCCGGGACAGGGGTTGAGCAGTACTTC

V gene: TRBV11-2
J gene: TRBJ2-2
D gene: NA
clone size: NA
CDR3 protein: CASSFRGWVTGELFF
CDR3 DNA: TGTGCCAGCAGCTTTAGGGGTTGGGTCACCGGGGAGCTGTTTTTT

V gene: TRBV6-1
J gene: TRBJ2-5
D gene: TRBD2
clone size: NA
CDR3 protein: CACRAGKETQYF
CDR3 DNA: TGTGCCTGTCGAGCGGGGAAGGAGACCCAGTACTTC

V gene: TRBV11-3
J gene: TRBJ2-7
D gene: TRBD1
clone size: NA
CDR3 protein: CASSLRDRDYEQYF
CDR3 DNA: TGTGCCAGCAGCCTCCGAGACAGGGACTACGAGCAGTACTTC

V gene: TRBV5-6
J gene: TRBJ1-1
D gene: NA
clone size: NA
CDR3 protein: CASSPDPRGFGNTEAFF
CDR3 DNA: TGTGCCAGCAGCCCCGACCCGCGGGGTTTTGGGAACACTGAAGCTTTCTTT

V gene: TRBV30
J gene: TRBJ2-5
D gene: TRBD2
clone size: NA
CDR3 protein: CAWSDLAGTTQYF
CDR3 DNA: TGTGCCTGGAGTGATCTAGCGGGAACGACCCAGTACTTC

V gene: TRBV5-8
J gene: TRBJ2-1
D gene: TRBD2
clone size: NA
CDR3 protein: CASSSTSGSYNEQFF
CDR3 DNA: TGTGCCAGCAGCTCTACTAGCGGGTCCTACAATGAGCAGTTCTTC

V gene: TRBV27
J gene: TRBJ1-4
D gene: NA
clone size: NA
CDR3 protein: CASSFVGIEKLFF
CDR3 DNA: TGTGCCAGCAGTTTCGTGGGCATTGAAAAACTGTTTTTT

V gene: TRBV15
J gene: TRBJ2-3
D gene: TRBD2
clone size: NA
CDR3 protein: CATSPRRGGGRADTQYF
CDR3 DNA: TGTGCCACCTCCCCCAGACGCGGGGGCGGGAGGGCAGATACGCAGTATTTT

V gene: TRBV5-4
J gene: TRBJ2-5
D gene: TRBD2
clone size: once
CDR3 protein: CASSRGGQETQYF
CDR3 DNA: TGTGCCAGCAGCCGGGGGGGCCAAGAGACCCAGTACTTC

V gene: TRBV14
J gene: TRBJ2-3
D gene: TRBD2
clone size: NA
CDR3 protein: CASSQFPVGRGKQYF
CDR3 DNA: TGTGCCAGCAGCCAGTTTCCGGTCGGGAGGGGAAAGCAGTATTTT

V gene: TRBV18
J gene: TRBJ2-3
D gene: NA
clone size: NA
CDR3 protein: CASSPTSHTDTQYF
CDR3 DNA: TGTGCCAGCTCACCAACGAGTCACACAGATACGCAGTATTTT

V gene: TRBV18
J gene: TRBJ2-3
D gene: NA
clone size: NA
CDR3 protein: CASSLSKGTDTQYF
CDR3 DNA: TGTGCCAGCTCCCTTAGCAAGGGCACAGATACGCAGTATTTT

V gene: TRBV4-1
J gene: TRBJ2-7
D gene: NA
clone size: NA
CDR3 protein: CASSAEASTGIYEQYF
CDR3 DNA: TGCGCCAGCAGCGCGGAAGCCTCGACAGGAATCTACGAGCAGTACTTC

V gene: TRBV4-2
J gene: TRBJ2-7
D gene: NA
clone size: NA
CDR3 protein: CASSQEQGFSYEQYF
CDR3 DNA: TGTGCCAGCAGCCAAGAACAGGGATTCTCCTACGAGCAGTACTTC

V gene: TRBV9
J gene: TRBJ2-7
D gene: NA
clone size: NA
CDR3 protein: CASSVAGGSSYEQYF
CDR3 DNA: TGTGCCAGCAGCGTAGCAGGGGGGAGCTCCTACGAGCAGTACTTC

V gene: TRBV7-9
J gene: TRBJ1-3
D gene: TRBD1
clone size: once
CDR3 protein: CASSLPGGEMRNTIYF
CDR3 DNA: TGTGCCAGCAGCTTACCAGGGGGTGAGATGCGAAACACCATATATTTT

V gene: TRBV18
J gene: TRBJ1-3
D gene: TRBD1
clone size: NA
CDR3 protein: CASSPLQGPATSGNTIYF
CDR3 DNA: TGTGCCAGCTCACCACTACAGGGGCCGGCAACTTCTGGAAACACCATATATTTT

V gene: TRBV21-1
J gene: TRBJ2-4
D gene: NA
clone size: NA
CDR3 protein: CASSRLQEGLNIQYF
CDR3 DNA: TGTGCCAGCAGCAGATTACAGGAGGGCCTAAACATTCAGTACTTC

V gene: TRBV6-1
J gene: TRBJ1-5
D gene: NA
clone size: NA
CDR3 protein: CASSQTVYSNQPQHF
CDR3 DNA: TGTGCCAGCAGCCAGACAGTTTATAGCAATCAGCCCCAGCATTTT

V gene: TRBV11-3
J gene: TRBJ2-2
D gene: NA
clone size: NA
CDR3 protein: CASSATGNTGELFF
CDR3 DNA: TGTGCCAGCAGCGCCACAGGGAACACCGGGGAGCTGTTTTTT

V gene: TRBV9
J gene: TRBJ2-1
D gene: TRBD2
clone size: NA
CDR3 protein: CASSAKSGTSGRLEYNEQFF
CDR3 DNA: TGTGCCAGCAGCGCAAAATCCGGGACTAGCGGGCGGTTAGAGTACAATGAGCAGTTCTTC

V gene: TRBV15
J gene: TRBJ2-1
D gene: NA
clone size: NA
CDR3 protein: CATSEDSSYNEQFF
CDR3 DNA: TGTGCCACCAGCGAAGACTCCTCCTACAATGAGCAGTTCTTC

V gene: TRBV6-4
J gene: TRBJ1-1
D gene: NA
clone size: NA
CDR3 protein: CASSDTAGGSNTEAFF
CDR3 DNA: TGTGCCAGCAGTGACACCGCTGGGGGGTCGAACACTGAAGCTTTCTTT

V gene: TRBV7-9
J gene: TRBJ2-7
D gene: TRBD2
clone size: NA
CDR3 protein: CASSLREGTTYEQYF
CDR3 DNA: TGTGCCAGCAGCTTACGGGAGGGGACTACCTACGAGCAGTACTTC

V gene: TRBV5-1
J gene: TRBJ1-3
D gene: TRBD1
clone size: NA
CDR3 protein: CASSLGGGTGSPGNTIYF
CDR3 DNA: TGCGCCAGCAGCTTGGGAGGCGGGACAGGGAGTCCTGGAAACACCATATATTTT

V gene: TRBV11-1
J gene: TRBJ1-2
D gene: NA
clone size: NA
CDR3 protein: CASSPDPGVHGYTF
CDR3 DNA: TGTGCCAGCAGCCCAGACCCGGGGGTGCATGGCTACACCTTC

V gene: TRBV7-9
J gene: TRBJ1-1
D gene: TRBD1
clone size: NA
CDR3 protein: CASSTDRGSTEAFF
CDR3 DNA: TGTGCCAGCAGCACGGACAGGGGGAGCACTGAAGCTTTCTTT

V gene: TRBV14
J gene: TRBJ2-7
D gene: NA
clone size: NA
CDR3 protein: CASSQIFRDQEQYF
CDR3 DNA: TGTGCCAGCAGCCAAATATTCAGGGATCAGGAGCAGTACTTC

V gene: TRBV15
J gene: TRBJ2-7
D gene: TRBD2
clone size: NA
CDR3 protein: CATSGRLAHEQYF
CDR3 DNA: TGTGCCACCAGCGGTAGACTAGCCCACGAGCAGTACTTC

V gene: TRBV2
J gene: TRBJ2-4
D gene: NA
clone size: NA
CDR3 protein: CASRITHSEENIQYF
CDR3 DNA: TGTGCCAGCAGAATCACCCACTCAGAGGAAAACATTCAGTACTTC

V gene: TRBV19
J gene: TRBJ2-1
D gene: NA
clone size: once
CDR3 protein: CASSTLANEQFF
CDR3 DNA: TGTGCCAGTAGTACCCTAGCAAATGAGCAGTTCTTC

V gene: TRBV28
J gene: TRBJ2-1
D gene: TRBD2
clone size: NA
CDR3 protein: CASRSRGGTFNEQFF
CDR3 DNA: TGTGCCAGCAGGAGTCGGGGGGGCACGTTCAATGAGCAGTTCTTC

V gene: TRBV15
J gene: TRBJ2-3
D gene: NA
clone size: NA
CDR3 protein: CADPGADTQYF
CDR3 DNA: TGTGCCGACCCGGGGGCAGATACGCAGTATTTT